One sample yielded the 22 T cell receptor beta chains listed below, sequenced in a study of breast tumors, draining lymph nodes, adjacent tissues (dated by TCRdb to about 2016). To prepare the library, multiplex PCR was applied. The sequencer was an Illumina HiSeq 2000. Starting from the raw public reads, TCRdb applied fastp trimming at Q25, assembled clones with MiXCR and retained in-frame beta chains. Rows merge per CDR3 protein into single entries with the most common DNA and genes. The sample includes fewer than 250,000 distinct CDR3 sequences, with around 32% observed a single time. About 1.4% of the sample rests with the top ten. The axillary draining lymph nodes of breast cancer patients were the source of the lymph node samples. The source material was axillary lymph node tissue. The receptors were gathered from a female donor with breast cancer. Some clones in this sample may be carry-over from other donors' samples.

Many counts were recorded for this clonotype. The genes are TRBV20-1 and TRBJ1-6; TRBD1 agrees at 9 bases. The CDR3 runs 15 residues. The junction had 5 bases not matched to a gene; V was cut back by 1 base and J by 7 bases. Germline CDR1 reads DFQATT; CDR2 reads SNEGSKA (reference sequence). The CDR3 DNA reads as TGCAGTGCTAGAGTATCGGGACAGGGAAATTCACCCCTCCACTTT. Its translation: CSARVSGQGNSPLHF.

This clonotype was seen a few times. This chain joins TRBV6-2 or TRBV6-3 and TRBJ2-2, with TRBD2 matching over 15 bases. This CDR3 is built from 19 residues. The V and J ends lost 6 bases and 3 bases, in that order; junction bases with no gene match: 11. CDR1 and CDR2 (germline): MNHEY, SVGEGT. CDR3 residues: CASSSRPGTSGRHTGELFF. For the CDR3, the DNA is TGTGCCAGCAGCTCCCGCCCGGGGACTAGCGGGAGGCACACCGGGGAGCTGTTTTTT.

This clonotype was seen at least ten times. This chain joins TRBV7-9 and TRBJ2-1; D is undetermined. Trimming removed 9 bases from V and 0 bases from J, with 6 bases in between. The CDR3 contains 12 residues. CDR1 SEHNR and CDR2 FQNEAQ come from the germline V gene (reference sequence). The CDR3 sequence is CASERSYNEQFF. The CDR3 nucleotides read TGTGCCAGTGAACGCTCCTACAATGAGCAGTTCTTC.

The chain couples TRBV6-5 to TRBJ2-3, with D possibly matching TRBD1 (6 bases). CDR3 length: 15 residues. Germline loops: CDR1 MNHEY, CDR2 SVGAGI. Trimming removed 6 bases from V and 1 base from J, with 14 bases in between. The CDR3: CASRGAGMGTDTQYF. The CDR3 coding sequence is TGTGCCAGCAGGGGGGCCGGGATGGGCACAGATACGCAGTATTTT.

The chain combines TRBV20-1 with TRBJ2-1, with D unclear. This CDR3 is 13 amino acids long. V was cut by 0 bases and J by 3 bases, with 6 bases left in between. Per the germline V gene, CDR1 is DFQATT and CDR2 is SNEGSKA (reference sequence). CDR3 DNA sequence: TGCAGTGCTAGAGATCGGAACTACAATGAGCAGTTCTTC. It is translated as CSARDRNYNEQFF.

As to this clonotype: A clone one base away is much larger, so this may be a read error. J is TRBJ2-7 and V is TRBV5-8; D gene uncertain. Germline-derived CDR1 and CDR2 are SGHTS and YDEGEE. V was shortened by 1 base and J by 2 bases, with 7 bases between the two germline ends. This CDR3 spans 13 amino acids. CDR3 region: CASSLMAAYEQYF. The CDR3 bases are TGTGCCAGCAGCTTGATGGCAGCCTACGAGCAGTACTTC.

The gene calls are TRBV11-2 and TRBJ1-5; 9 bases are a match to TRBD1. The CDR3 runs 14 residues. V lost 2 bases to trimming and J lost 14 bases; unmatched junction nucleotides: 10. The germline gives CDR1 SGHAT, CDR2 FQNNGV. CDR3 in amino acids: CASSLWGQGQVEHF. DNA for the CDR3: TGTGCCAGCAGCTTATGGGGACAGGGACAGGTGGAGCATTTT.

Of note for this clonotype: One junction end does not reproduce the germline sequence, and a read error may be involved. The V and J genes are TRBV7-9 and TRBJ2-5; TRBD2 matches 7 bases. CDR3 length: 15 residues. Germline CDR1 reads SEHNR; CDR2 reads FQNEAQ (reference sequence). The CDR3 DNA reads TGTGCCAGCAGCCGATGGGGAGCGGGACGAGAGACCCAGTGCTTC. Translated, it gives CASSRWGAGRETQCF.

The CDR3 sequence is CSARTSGGGAQYF. The CDR3 coding sequence is TGCAGTGCTCGGACTAGCGGGGGCGGGGCCCAGTACTTC. The chain carries TRBV20-1 and TRBJ2-5; 13 bases match TRBD2. Per germline, CDR1 DFQATT and CDR2 SNEGSKA (reference sequence). The V and J ends lost 5 bases and 9 bases, in that order; junction bases with no gene match: 6. The CDR3 runs 13 residues.

This rearrangement joins TRBV7-9 to TRBJ2-7; possibly TRBD1 or TRBD2 for D (6 bases each). The V gene's germline CDR1 is SEHNR and CDR2 FQNEAQ (reference sequence). This CDR3 has 15 residues. V was cut by 4 bases and J by 1 base, with 14 bases left in between. In DNA form, the CDR3 reads TGTGCCAGCAGCTGGGGGCGGGATTTATCCTACGAGCAGTACTTC. Protein product: CASSWGRDLSYEQYF. Together with reference TRBV7-9 and TRBJ2-7, the CDR3 gives the full variable domain: DTGVSQNPRHKITKRGQNVTFRCDPISEHNRLYWYRQTLGQGPEFLTYFQNEAQLEKSRLLSDRFSAERPKGSFSTLEIQRTEQGDSAMYLCASSWGRDLSYEQYFGPGTRLTVT.

Ten or more counts support this clonotype. The gene calls are TRBV7-6 and TRBJ2-2, with D maybe TRBD1 (5 bases). The V end was cut by 5 bases, the J end by 6 bases, with 13 bases between. Germline V gene sequence: CDR1 SGHVS, CDR2 FNYEAQ. The CDR3 is 14 amino acids. The CDR3 DNA reads as TGTGCCAGCAGCGCAGCCAGGGCGTCCGGGGAGCTGTTTTTT. Encoded protein: CASSAARASGELFF. The whole variable domain, filled in from reference TRBV7-6 and TRBJ2-2, reads GAGVSQSPRYKVTKRGQDVALRCDPISGHVSLYWYRQALGQGPEFLTYFNYEAQQDKSGLPNDRFSAERPEGSISTLTIQRTEQRDSAMYRCASSAARASGELFFGEGSRLTVL.

There are many counts of this clonotype. This rearrangement joins TRBV4-3 to TRBJ2-1; a weak D match, TRBD2 (6 bases). Looked up from germline, CDR1 is LGHNA and CDR2 is YSLEER. The CDR3 spans 16 residues. V gave up 0 bases and J gave up 1 base, with 10 bases separating them. This CDR3 reads CASSQDVGGSYNEQFF. In nucleotides, the CDR3 is TGCGCCAGCAGCCAAGATGTCGGGGGTTCCTACAATGAGCAGTTCTTC.

This clonotype was found many times. Just one base apart from a much larger clone, this may be a read error. This rearrangement joins TRBV20-1 to TRBJ2-6, with D perhaps matching TRBD1 (6 bases). This CDR3 spans 14 amino acids. Germline-derived CDR1 and CDR2 are DFQATT and SNEGSKA (reference sequence). CDR3: CSAERGSGATVLTF. The CDR3 DNA reads TGCAGTGCTGAGAGGGGGTCTGGGGCCACCGTCCTGACTTTC.

This clonotype was counted many times. V and J are TRBV15 and TRBJ2-3, with 7 bases matching TRBD2. Germline V CDR1 and CDR2: LNHNV, YYDKDF (reference sequence). The CDR3 has 17 residues. J was trimmed by 2 bases and V by 0 bases; bases with no gene match: 8. The CDR3 sequence is CATSRDGSSGYTDTQYF. As DNA, the CDR3 is TGTGCCACCAGCAGAGATGGGTCTAGCGGTTACACAGATACGCAGTATTTT.

In its sample, this clonotype was seen many times. The chain links TRBV19 to TRBJ1-6; 7 positions agree with TRBD1. The CDR3 runs 14 residues. CDR1 and CDR2 (germline): LNHDA, SQIVND (reference sequence). Germline trimming cut 5 bases from V and 5 bases from J; bases unmatched to any gene: 3. CDR3 residues: CASSLTGHNSPLHF. CDR3 sequence (DNA): TGTGCCAGTAGTCTGACAGGGCATAATTCACCCCTCCACTTT.

This clonotype has ten or more counts. The junction shows a germline mismatch at one end, possibly a read error. The chain combines TRBV7-2 with TRBJ1-2; 8 nucleotides match TRBD1. Germline-derived CDR1 and CDR2 are SGHTA and FQGNSA. The CDR3 consists of 15 residues. The chain's CDR3 is CASSFGRQGTYGYPF. CDR3 bases: TGTGCCAGCAGCTTTGGCCGACAGGGGACCTATGGCTACCCCTTC. The whole variable domain, filled in from reference TRBV7-2 and TRBJ1-2, reads GAGVSQSPSNKVTEKGKDVELRCDPISGHTALYWYRQSLGQGLEFLIYFQGNSAPDKSGLPSDRFSAERTGGSVSTLTIQRTQQEDSAVYLCASSFGRQGTYGYPFGSGTRLTVV.

The chain has TRBV2 and TRBJ2-1; no reliable D call. CDR3 length equals 12 residues. Between the trimmed V and J ends, which lost 8 bases and 4 bases, there was a span of 9 bases. Germline loops: CDR1 SNHLY, CDR2 FYNNEI. The DNA of the CDR3 is TGTGCCAGCTACACACCTTACAATGAGCAGTTCTTC. Protein sequence: CASYTPYNEQFF.

This clonotype was found many times. V and J are TRBV5-6 and TRBJ2-5; 14 bases are shared with TRBD2. In germline, CDR1 is SGHDT, CDR2 YYEEEE. V shed 2 bases, J shed 5 bases, and the junction held 5 bases outside the gene matches. The CDR3 contains 16 residues. CDR3: CASSFLTSGRGETQYF. The CDR3 DNA is TGTGCCAGCAGCTTCCTGACTAGCGGGAGGGGTGAGACCCAGTACTTC. Drawing the rest from reference TRBV5-6 and TRBJ2-5, the complete variable domain is DAGVTQSPTHLIKTRGQQVTLRCSPKSGHDTVSWYQQALGQGPQFIFQYYEEEERQRGNFPDRFSGHQFPNYSSELNVNALLLGDSALYLCASSFLTSGRGETQYFGPGTRLLVL.

This clonotype was counted ten times or more. The V gene is TRBV7-2, the J gene TRBJ1-1, with D possibly being TRBD1 (6 bases). The V end lost 1 base, the J end lost 4 bases, and 13 bases lay between the germline ends. Germline CDR1 reads SGHTA; CDR2 reads FQGNSA. CDR3 length equals 15 residues. CDR3 amino acids: CASSLDTGRSTEAFF. CDR3 nucleotide sequence: TGTGCCAGCAGCTTAGATACAGGGAGGAGCACTGAAGCTTTCTTT.

The sample holds many counts of this clonotype. This sequence joins TRBV7-6 and TRBJ2-7; D gene uncertain. The CDR3 extends over 16 amino acids. Trimming left V 1 base short and J 1 base short, with 14 bases between. The germline V gene has CDR1 SGHVS and CDR2 FNYEAQ. CDR3 loop: CASSLGSLSVSYEQYF. The DNA of the CDR3 is TGTGCCAGCAGCTTAGGGAGTTTAAGCGTTTCCTACGAGCAGTACTTC.

About this clonotype itself: Since a much larger clone is just one base distant, this may be a read error. J is TRBJ2-1 and V is TRBV5-6; D unresolved. Trimming took off 3 bases at V and 12 bases at J, with 16 bases between the two ends. Germline CDR1 SGHDT, CDR2 YYEEEE. This CDR3 is built from 13 residues. DNA for the CDR3: TGTGCCAGCAGCTGGGTCGTGGCGAGTGGGCAGTTCTTC. Translation gives CASSWVVASGQFF.

The rearrangement joins TRBV20-1 to TRBJ2-1, with 11 bases that match TRBD2. The CDR3 totals 16 residues. Per the germline V gene, CDR1 is DFQATT and CDR2 is SNEGSKA (reference sequence). The V and J ends lost 0 bases and 4 bases, in that order; junction bases with no gene match: 5. CDR3 bases: TGCAGTGCTAGAGAGATAGCGGGAGGGCCTTACAATGAGCAGTTCTTC. This codes for CSAREIAGGPYNEQFF.